A single sample is the source of the 21 T cell receptor beta chains below, sequenced in a study of blood T cell repertoires in COVID-19 (TCRdb year 2020). Library creation used the immunoSEQ multiplex PCR assay. TCRdb's version of the immuneACCESS table is confined to in-frame rearrangements and falls short of the full clone set. An unresolved V gene accounts for under half of the shortfall where checked; the remainder is of unknown origin. A total of some 95,000 clones appear in this sample, about 80% of them only once. The ten largest clonotypes hold roughly 7.3% of the sample. Sequencing input: peripheral blood. These receptor sequences come from a man aged 70-80 years with acute or convalescent COVID-19.

The V and J genes are TRBV19 and TRBJ1-5; D gene uncertain. The CDR3 extends over 14 amino acids. Per the germline V gene, CDR1 is LNHDA and CDR2 is SQIVND (reference sequence). V shed 4 bases and J shed 2 bases, with 9 bases lying between them. The CDR3 DNA follows: TGTGCCAGTAGTAGGACTCCTGGCAATCAGCCCCAGCATTTT. Amino acids: CASSRTPGNQPQHF.

The chain has TRBV7-2 and TRBJ1-1; perhaps TRBD1 as D (5 bases). Trimming took off 7 bases at V and 0 bases at J, with 9 bases between the two ends. This CDR3 contains 13 residues. Germline V gene lookup returns CDR1 SGHTA and CDR2 FQGNSA. The CDR3 protein is CASIDSMNTEAFF. In DNA form, the CDR3 reads TGTGCCAGCATAGACAGCATGAACACTGAAGCTTTCTTT.

The chain's CDR3 is CASSFLHTDTQYF. In DNA form, the CDR3 reads TGTGCCAGCAGTTTTTTACACACAGATACGCAGTATTTT. The rearrangement links TRBV27 to TRBJ2-3, with unresolved D. The CDR3 spans 13 residues. Trimming stripped 3 bases from V and 2 bases from J, with 6 bases between. Germline assignment: CDR1 MNHEY and CDR2 SMNVEV (reference sequence).

This rearrangement joins TRBV7-9 to TRBJ2-3; no firm D call. Germline CDR1 reads SEHNR; CDR2 reads FQNEAQ (reference sequence). The V gene lost 2 bases and the J gene lost 8 bases, with 11 bases spanning the gap. This CDR3 is 13 amino acids long. CDR3 bases: TGTGCCAGCAGCTTAACCACCGAGGTTACGCAGTATTTT. Translating it yields CASSLTTEVTQYF. Variable domain in full (rest from reference TRBV7-9 and TRBJ2-3): DTGVSQNPRHKITKRGQNVTFRCDPISEHNRLYWYRQTLGQGPEFLTYFQNEAQLEKSRLLSDRFSAERPKGSFSTLEIQRTEQGDSAMYLCASSLTTEVTQYFGPGTRLTVL.

This rearrangement joins TRBV10-1 to TRBJ2-2; D might be TRBD1 (5 bases). There are 14 residues in the CDR3. Germline V gene data show CDR1 as WNHNN and CDR2 as SYGVQD (reference sequence). Trimming cost V 3 bases and J 0 bases, with 5 bases left between them. CDR3 coding DNA: TGCGCCAGCAGTGAAGGGGCGAACACCGGGGAGCTGTTTTTT. It codes for CASSEGANTGELFF.

The chain links TRBV19 to TRBJ2-3, with 9 bases identical to TRBD2. V lost 7 bases and J lost 2; bases outside the gene matches: 10. Looked up from germline, CDR1 is LNHDA and CDR2 is SQIVND (reference sequence). The CDR3 consists of 16 residues. CDR3 sequence (DNA): TGTGCCAGTATGGGAGGGCTAGCGGGGTTCACAGATACGCAGTATTTT. Translating it yields CASMGGLAGFTDTQYF.

V is TRBV5-1 and J is TRBJ2-5; 7 positions agree with TRBD2. The germline V gene encodes CDR1 SGHRS and CDR2 YFSETQ. The trim removed 0 bases at V and 5 bases at J, leaving 13 bases unmatched. The CDR3 runs 17 residues. The CDR3 reads CASSLAFGGGGGETQYF. The CDR3 coding sequence is TGCGCCAGCAGCTTGGCCTTTGGCGGGGGTGGAGGGGAGACCCAGTACTTC. Filled out from reference TRBV5-1 and TRBJ2-5, the complete variable domain reads KAGVTQTPRYLIKTRGQQVTLSCSPISGHRSVSWYQQTPGQGLQFLFEYFSETQRNKGNFPGRFSGRQFSNSRSEMNVSTLELGDSALYLCASSLAFGGGGGETQYFGPGTRLLVL.

CDR3 in DNA: TGTGCCAGCAGTTACGATGTTGGCCGGGAGCTGTTTTTT. Its protein product is CASSYDVGRELFF. V usage is TRBV6-5 and J usage is TRBJ2-2; D uncertain. The CDR3 contains 13 residues. Germline CDR1 and CDR2: MNHEY and SVGAGI. The V gene lost 2 bases and the J gene lost 9 bases, with 10 bases spanning the gap.

This rearrangement joins TRBV6-5 to TRBJ1-5, with a possible D match to TRBD1 (6 bases). The germline gives CDR1 MNHEY, CDR2 SVGAGI. This CDR3 region has 15 residues. V lost 8 bases to trimming and J lost 7 bases, with 21 bases between them. The CDR3 here is CASGKNRELGQPQHF. CDR3 DNA: TGTGCCAGCGGGAAAAACAGGGAGCTGGGACAGCCCCAGCATTTT.

The chain employs TRBV6-5 and TRBJ2-7; 7 bases are shared with TRBD1. The V gene's germline CDR1 is MNHEY and CDR2 SVGAGI. With 0 bases clipped from V and 0 bases from J, the junction kept 5 bases outside the gene matches. This CDR3 comprises 16 residues. The CDR3 nucleotides are TGTGCCAGCAGTTACTCGAAGACAGGGTACTCCTACGAGCAGTACTTC. Protein: CASSYSKTGYSYEQYF.

The chain uses TRBV10-1 and TRBJ1-2; D may be TRBD1 (6 bases). This CDR3 comprises 13 residues. V was shortened by 2 bases and J by 8 bases, with 12 bases between the two germline ends. Germline V lookup: CDR1 WNHNN, CDR2 SYGVQD (reference sequence). This chain's CDR3 is CASSEKGGPGYTF. In DNA, the CDR3 is TGCGCCAGCAGTGAGAAGGGGGGGCCCGGCTACACCTTC.

J is TRBJ1-2 and V is TRBV7-8, with D perhaps TRBD1 (5 bases). From germline, CDR1 is SGHVS and CDR2 FQNEAQ. The CDR3 runs to 16 residues. Trimming removed 1 base from V and 8 bases from J, with 20 bases in between. The CDR3 region has the DNA TGTGCCAGCAGCTTAGACATTCTGGCCCCATCAGGGGGCTACACCTTC. Its protein product is CASSLDILAPSGGYTF.

V usage is TRBV2 and J usage is TRBJ1-5; TRBD1 is a possible D gene (5 bases). CDR3 length: 14 residues. Trimming cost V 6 bases and J 6 bases, with 15 bases left between them. Looked up from germline, CDR1 is SNHLY and CDR2 is FYNNEI. The CDR3 region is CASSDGGAGQPQHF. CDR3 nucleotide sequence: TGTGCCAGCAGCGACGGCGGGGCGGGTCAGCCCCAGCATTTT.

The J gene is TRBJ2-2, the V gene TRBV11-2, with D maybe TRBD2 (5 bases). This CDR3 comprises 15 residues. From germline, CDR1 is SGHAT and CDR2 FQNNGV. V was trimmed by 3 bases and J by 2 bases, leaving 10 bases between them. The DNA of the CDR3 is TGTGCCAGCAGCTTTAGGACTTCAAACACCGGGGAGCTGTTTTTT. Residues: CASSFRTSNTGELFF.

This chain uses TRBV2 with TRBJ1-2, with 8 bases lining up with TRBD1. Germline CDR1 reads SNHLY; CDR2 reads FYNNEI. Trimming cost V 6 bases and J 4 bases; bases outside gene matches: 7. The CDR3 consists of 14 residues. The CDR3 reads CASRRNDRGYGYTF. The CDR3 DNA sequence: TGTGCCAGCAGGCGAAACGACAGGGGCTATGGCTACACCTTC.

The chain couples TRBV2 to TRBJ1-2, with 7 bases matching TRBD1. The germline CDR1 and CDR2 sequences are SNHLY and FYNNEI. V shed 6 bases, J shed 2 bases, and the junction held 6 bases outside the gene matches. The CDR3 runs 14 residues. CDR3 region: CASSLTGANYGYTF. CDR3 DNA sequence: TGTGCCAGCAGCTTAACAGGGGCCAACTATGGCTACACCTTC.

The chain links TRBV27 to TRBJ1-2; the D is unclear. The V gene's germline CDR1 is MNHEY and CDR2 SMNVEV (reference sequence). The CDR3 runs to 14 residues. The V end lost 5 bases, the J end lost 4 bases, and 14 bases lay between the germline ends. The CDR3 protein is CASSIAPGIYGYTF. CDR3 bases: TGTGCCAGCAGTATAGCCCCGGGGATCTATGGCTACACCTTC.

This chain joins TRBV6-1 and TRBJ2-1; TRBD2 agrees at 7 bases. Germline V gene lookup returns CDR1 MNHNS and CDR2 SASEGT. V lost 1 base and J lost 8; bases outside the gene matches: 11. The CDR3 covers 16 residues. CDR3 coding DNA: TGTGCCAGCAGTGAAGGGGCTAGCGGATGGGGGGATGAGCAGTTCTTC. This gives the protein CASSEGASGWGDEQFF.

This clone was seen once. The chain links TRBV30 to TRBJ2-3; 9 bases line up with TRBD1. The germline CDR1 and CDR2 sequences are GTSNPN and SVGIG (reference sequence). The trim removed 4 bases at V and 0 bases at J, leaving 11 bases unmatched. This CDR3 comprises 17 residues. The CDR3 reads CAWKSGQGLSSTDTQYF. In DNA form, the CDR3 reads TGTGCCTGGAAGTCGGGACAGGGCCTTTCTAGCACAGATACGCAGTATTTT.

The chain links TRBV5-8 to TRBJ1-2; TRBD1 agrees at 9 bases. This CDR3 spans 16 amino acids. V lost 5 bases, J lost 4 bases, and 12 bases stayed unmatched. Germline CDR1 and CDR2: SGHTS and YDEGEE. CDR3 coding DNA: TGTGCCAGCAGTACCACAGGGGGCGACCTTATCTATGGCTACACCTTC. It translates to CASSTTGGDLIYGYTF.

CDR3 DNA: TGTGCCAGCAGTTCTCCACGGACAGTCTCCTACGAGCAGTACTTC. Its translation is CASSSPRTVSYEQYF. The V gene is TRBV28, the J gene TRBJ2-7, with a tentative D call TRBD1 (6 bases). This CDR3 spans 15 amino acids. Germline V CDR1 and CDR2: MDHEN, SYDVKM. The germline V and J ends were trimmed by 4 bases and 0 bases, with 13 bases remaining between them.